The T cell receptor beta chain described here comes from a study of cytomegalovirus exposure and HLA in healthy donors. Overall study findings and caveats: According to an earlier analysis, most TCR beta V segments yielded productive rearrangements about 87% or about 30% of the time. Fewer N-insertions (relative to the approximately 700-donor mean) were reportedly seen in an Asian-associated ancestry cluster in a later analysis.

Trimming took 1 base from V and 0 from J, leaving 13 bases between them. The germline gives CDR1 LGHNT, CDR2 FRNRAP. The CDR3 is 17 residues long. About this clone: Its specificity is not known.

Primers for the PCR totalled 60 Vbeta and 13 Jbeta. This table comes from immunoSEQ multiplex PCR, and its TCRdb copy is limited to in-frame clones, with some not included. The table shows 150,000 to 200,000 clones, with under 90% occurring only once. The receptor was isolated from a young man in good health and CMV-seronegative. Sequences were obtained from PBMCs. The V gene is TRBV12-5, the J gene TRBJ1-5, with D perhaps matching TRBD1 (6 bases). The CDR3 DNA follows: TGTGCTAGTGGTTTGGACGGACAGCTTCATAGCAATCAGCCCCAGCATTTT. Translating it yields CASGLDGQLHSNQPQHF.